This is a list of T cell receptor beta chains from one sample in a study of CD8+ T cells in alopecia areata. Here immunoSEQ multiplex PCR was the method, and the copy in TCRdb shows in-frame clones only, minus some. The sample consists of approximately 180,000 clones, roughly 63% of them appearing once. This material consisted of CD4+ T cells sorted from blood, taken at approximately week 56, from a patient treated with tofacitinib. These TCRs come from a human donor with alopecia areata. The CDR3 runs from the conserved cysteine through the conserved F or W. The D gene is left open where the match is weak. Size tells how often a clone was seen (once, few, many) or the class of an expanded clone, and some rows leave it out.

D: TRBD2; J: TRBJ2-3; V: TRBV30; size: -; CDR3: CAWSLWTSSTDTQYF; DNA: TGTGCCTGGAGTTTATGGACTAGTAGCACAGATACGCAGTATTTT
D: -; J: TRBJ2-7; V: TRBV30; size: few; CDR3: CAWSAGGHSYEQYF; DNA: TGTGCCTGGAGTGCGGGGGGCCACTCCTACGAGCAGTACTTC
D: -; J: TRBJ1-4; V: TRBV30; size: -; CDR3: CAWSNIGRWENEKLFF; DNA: TGTGCCTGGAGTAACATCGGGAGATGGGAAAATGAAAAACTGTTTTTT
D: -; J: TRBJ1-5; V: TRBV10-3; size: -; CDR3: CAISDFNQPQHF; DNA: TGTGCCATCAGTGACTTCAATCAGCCCCAGCATTTT
D: TRBD1; J: TRBJ2-3; V: TRBV10-3; size: -; CDR3: CAISDSGTGGTDTQYF; DNA: TGTGCCATCAGTGACTCCGGGACAGGGGGCACAGATACGCAGTATTTT
D: -; J: TRBJ2-7; V: TRBV7-3; size: -; CDR3: CASSLSRQSEQYF; DNA: TGTGCCAGCAGCTTAAGTCGACAATCCGAGCAGTACTTC
D: -; J: TRBJ2-1; V: TRBV30; size: -; CDR3: CAWLHRSSYNEQFF; DNA: TGTGCCTGGCTTCACAGGAGCTCCTACAATGAGCAGTTCTTC
D: -; J: TRBJ2-5; V: TRBV5-1; size: -; CDR3: CASSWGEAETQYF; DNA: TGCGCCAGCAGCTGGGGCGAGGCCGAGACCCAGTACTTC
D: -; J: TRBJ2-7; V: TRBV18; size: -; CDR3: CASSLRGSYEQYF; DNA: TGTGCCAGCTCACTCCGGGGCTCCTACGAGCAGTACTTC
D: TRBD2; J: TRBJ2-1; V: TRBV30; size: -; CDR3: CAWSVQLAGGGEQFF; DNA: TGTGCCTGGAGTGTACAACTAGCGGGGGGTGGTGAGCAGTTCTTC
D: TRBD1; J: TRBJ2-7; V: TRBV10-3; size: -; CDR3: CAIRTDRAGEQYF; DNA: TGTGCCATCAGAACGGACAGGGCTGGCGAGCAGTACTTC
D: -; J: TRBJ2-7; V: TRBV5-1; size: -; CDR3: CASSLDGGRYEQYF; DNA: TGCGCCAGCAGCTTGGACGGGGGCCGCTACGAGCAGTACTTC
D: TRBD1; J: TRBJ1-1; V: TRBV30; size: few; CDR3: CAWSLTGANTEAFF; DNA: TGTGCCTGGAGTCTCACAGGGGCGAACACTGAAGCTTTCTTT
D: -; J: TRBJ1-2; V: TRBV13; size: few; CDR3: CASSLNYGYTF; DNA: TGTGCCAGCAGCCTGAACTATGGCTACACCTTC
D: -; J: TRBJ2-3; V: TRBV29-1; size: -; CDR3: CSVLTPGDTQYF; DNA: TGCAGCGTTCTGACCCCCGGGGATACGCAGTATTTT
D: TRBD1; J: TRBJ1-4; V: TRBV29-1; size: many; CDR3: CSVQTGGGEKLFF; DNA: TGCAGCGTCCAGACAGGGGGCGGCGAAAAACTGTTTTTT
D: -; J: TRBJ1-2; V: TRBV18; size: -; CDR3: CASSPGPSNNYGYTF; DNA: TGTGCCAGCTCCCCAGGGCCATCCAACAACTATGGCTACACCTTC
D: -; J: TRBJ1-2; V: TRBV7-9; size: -; CDR3: CASSLDGGNYGYTF; DNA: TGTGCCAGCAGCTTAGATGGGGGTAACTATGGCTACACCTTC
D: -; J: TRBJ1-2; V: TRBV4-2; size: -; CDR3: CASSLAEGTFGYTF; DNA: TGTGCCAGCAGCCTTGCCGAGGGGACTTTTGGCTACACCTTC
D: -; J: TRBJ2-2; V: TRBV7-9; size: -; CDR3: CASSLGETGELFF; DNA: TGTGCCAGCAGCTTAGGGGAGACCGGGGAGCTGTTTTTT
D: -; J: TRBJ2-5; V: TRBV11-1; size: few; CDR3: CASSLRSAQETQYF; DNA: TGTGCCAGCAGCTTACGATCAGCCCAAGAGACCCAGTACTTC
D: -; J: TRBJ1-3; V: TRBV29-1; size: -; CDR3: CSVALGLVNTIYF; DNA: TGCAGCGTTGCTTTGGGGTTGGTAAACACCATATATTTT
D: TRBD1; J: TRBJ1-5; V: TRBV29-1; size: few; CDR3: CSVSGGLGVDQPQHF; DNA: TGCAGCGTTTCAGGGGGCCTGGGCGTAGATCAGCCCCAGCATTTT
D: TRBD1; J: TRBJ1-2; V: TRBV23-1; size: few; CDR3: CASSPDRAVDGYTF; DNA: TGCGCCAGCAGTCCGGACAGGGCGGTGGATGGCTACACCTTC
D: -; J: TRBJ2-2; V: TRBV30; size: once; CDR3: CAWSDGGYAGELFF; DNA: TGTGCCTGGAGTGACGGGGGCTACGCCGGGGAGCTGTTTTTT
D: -; J: TRBJ2-4; V: TRBV12-2; size: -; CDR3: CASRFARAMLTKNIQYF; DNA: TGTGCAAGTCGCTTCGCCAGGGCGATGTTAACCAAAAACATTCAGTACTTC
D: -; J: TRBJ2-7; V: TRBV19; size: many; CDR3: CASSPGTRTYEQYF; DNA: TGTGCCAGTAGTCCCGGGACAAGAACCTACGAGCAGTACTTC
D: -; J: TRBJ2-7; V: TRBV4-1; size: few; CDR3: CASSPTPAEYEQYF; DNA: TGCGCCAGCAGCCCTACCCCAGCGGAGTACGAGCAGTACTTC
D: TRBD1; J: TRBJ2-6; V: TRBV7-2; size: few; CDR3: CASRTGGTSGANVLTF; DNA: TGTGCCAGCAGAACAGGGGGAACCTCTGGGGCCAACGTCCTGACTTTC
D: -; J: TRBJ1-1; V: TRBV7-9; size: medium-sized; CDR3: CASSLPKEGRPAEAFF; DNA: TGTGCCAGCAGCTTACCGAAGGAAGGCCGTCCGGCTGAAGCTTTCTTT
D: -; J: TRBJ1-5; V: TRBV5-1; size: once; CDR3: CASRPGDSNQPQHF; DNA: TGCGCCAGCAGACCCGGGGATAGCAATCAGCCCCAGCATTTT
D: -; J: TRBJ2-1; V: TRBV7-8; size: -; CDR3: CASNLMGEQFF; DNA: TGTGCCAGCAACCTTATGGGTGAGCAGTTCTTC
D: TRBD1; J: TRBJ1-2; V: TRBV18; size: -; CDR3: CASSPDRTGYGYTF; DNA: TGTGCCAGCTCACCGGATAGGACAGGGTATGGCTACACCTTC
D: -; J: TRBJ2-2; V: TRBV7-8; size: few; CDR3: CASSTRRGNTGELFF; DNA: TGTGCCAGCAGCACCAGAAGGGGAAACACCGGGGAGCTGTTTTTT
D: -; J: TRBJ1-1; V: TRBV13; size: -; CDR3: CASSLLLMNTEAFF; DNA: TGTGCCAGCAGCTTATTGTTGATGAACACTGAAGCTTTCTTT
D: -; J: TRBJ2-5; V: TRBV4-2; size: -; CDR3: CASSQAAGRGAQETQYF; DNA: TGTGCCAGCAGCCAAGCCGCGGGTAGAGGGGCACAAGAGACCCAGTACTTC
D: TRBD1; J: TRBJ1-6; V: TRBV10-2; size: -; CDR3: CASSEYQGAGNSPLHF; DNA: TGCGCCAGCAGTGAATATCAGGGGGCCGGGAATTCACCCCTCCACTTT
D: -; J: TRBJ2-1; V: TRBV13; size: -; CDR3: CASSFRRDEQFF; DNA: TGTGCCAGCAGCTTTAGAAGGGATGAGCAGTTCTTC
D: -; J: TRBJ1-1; V: TRBV30; size: -; CDR3: CAWGQTTMNTEAFF; DNA: TGTGCCTGGGGACAGACCACTATGAACACTGAAGCTTTCTTT
D: TRBD2; J: TRBJ2-5; V: TRBV30; size: few; CDR3: CAWSHKLAGAVETQYF; DNA: TGTGCCTGGAGTCATAAACTAGCGGGGGCGGTCGAGACCCAGTACTTC
D: -; J: TRBJ2-4; V: TRBV7-2; size: -; CDR3: CASSLIREAQYF; DNA: TGTGCCAGCAGCTTAATCAGGGAAGCTCAGTACTTC
D: TRBD1; J: TRBJ2-5; V: TRBV5-1; size: -; CDR3: CASSLGRTGGETQYF; DNA: TGCGCCAGCAGCTTGGGCCGGACAGGGGGAGAGACCCAGTACTTC
D: -; J: TRBJ1-2; V: TRBV2; size: -; CDR3: CASSPYPPGTGTLNYGYTF; DNA: TGTGCCAGCAGTCCTTACCCGCCTGGTACAGGGACCCTTAACTATGGCTACACCTTC
D: -; J: TRBJ2-7; V: TRBV15; size: -; CDR3: CATSRDGGAGAYEQYF; DNA: TGTGCCACCAGCAGAGATGGCGGGGCTGGGGCCTACGAGCAGTACTTC
D: -; J: TRBJ1-1; V: TRBV4-1; size: -; CDR3: CASSQEISRNTEAFF; DNA: TGCGCCAGCAGCCAAGAAATATCCAGGAACACTGAAGCTTTCTTT
D: -; J: TRBJ2-7; V: TRBV6-1; size: -; CDR3: CASRRQNTGSYEQYF; DNA: TGTGCCAGCAGACGCCAGAATACAGGATCCTACGAGCAGTACTTC
D: -; J: TRBJ2-2; V: TRBV30; size: -; CDR3: CAWSVGQSNTGELFF; DNA: TGTGCCTGGAGTGTCGGCCAATCGAACACCGGGGAGCTGTTTTTT
D: TRBD1; J: TRBJ2-4; V: TRBV18; size: -; CDR3: CASSPRDRSGLNIQYF; DNA: TGTGCCAGCTCACCACGGGACAGGTCGGGTTTAAACATTCAGTACTTC
D: TRBD1; J: TRBJ2-7; V: TRBV29-1; size: -; CDR3: CSAGQGAYEQYF; DNA: TGCAGCGCAGGACAGGGGGCTTACGAGCAGTACTTC